This entry is about one T cell receptor beta chain. The antigen is undetermined. The data derive from a study of T cell responses to AZD1222 COVID-19 vaccine. Study-level information: Recipients boosted at about 4 weeks or about 12 weeks are pooled.

Points from the study as a whole: Seropositive AZD1222 recipients at baseline numbered only 5 to 7. Reportedly, nearly half the spike-specific TCRs target unmutated variant regions. Donors were chiefly white British, with a greater number of females, and clonal diversity was perhaps underestimated.

The method was immunoSEQ multiplex PCR; TCRdb's version includes in-frame clones alone and lacks a portion of them. The table includes under 100,000 clones, 88% detected once. There are 16 residues in the CDR3. CDR1 is LNHDA, CDR2 SQIVND, per germline (reference sequence). With 0 bases removed from V and 3 bases from J, the gap between germline ends came to 15 bases. The receptor comes from an adult in good health. The sequencing here drew on peripheral blood, taken on day 0 of AZD1222 vaccination. This chain links TRBV19 with TRBJ2-7; D is perhaps TRBD2 (6 bases). Written as DNA, the CDR3 is TGTGCCAGTAGTATAGATAGTCCTAGCGCCGACTACGAGCAGTACTTC. Translation: CASSIDSPSADYEQYF.